Shown below are 17 T cell receptor beta chains from a single sample sequenced in a study of cytomegalovirus exposure and HLA in healthy donors. Amplification used 60 Vbeta primers and 13 Jbeta primers. TCRdb's copy holds only in-frame clones and misses some; the assay was immunoSEQ multiplex PCR. Of around 110,000 clones listed, around four fifths were seen once; the top ten hold 1.6%. Sequencing was done on a sample of PBMCs. The receptors were gathered from a man in his forties or fifties in good health and CMV-seronegative.

The chain employs TRBV4-2 and TRBJ1-1; possibly TRBD1 for D (5 bases). The germline CDR1 and CDR2 sequences are LGHNA and YNFKEQ. Trimming left V 10 bases short and J 1 base short, with 7 bases between. The CDR3 consists of 11 residues. The CDR3 DNA follows: TGTGCCACCACAGGGAACACTGAAGCTTTCTTT. Protein: CATTGNTEAFF.

The CDR3 sequence: CAISPGTLITGELFF. DNA of the CDR3: TGTGCCATCAGTCCCGGGACTCTTATCACCGGGGAGCTGTTTTTT. The gene calls are TRBV10-3 and TRBJ2-2; possible D gene TRBD2, 6 bases. Trimming left V 5 bases short and J 4 bases short, with 14 bases between. Germline V gives CDR1 ENHRY, CDR2 SYGVKD. The CDR3 runs to 15 residues.

The gene calls are TRBV11-2 and TRBJ1-6; D not certain. The germline V and J ends were trimmed by 5 bases and 2 bases, with 7 bases remaining between them. Germline V gives CDR1 SGHAT, CDR2 FQNNGV. The CDR3 is made up of 14 amino acids. Written as DNA, the CDR3 is TGTGCCAGCAGCCCCCTCCCCTATAATTCACCCCTCCACTTT. It is translated as CASSPLPYNSPLHF.

This chain joins TRBV5-6 and TRBJ2-7; perhaps TRBD1 as D (6 bases). The length of the CDR3 is 14 residues. Germline assignment: CDR1 SGHDT and CDR2 YYEEEE. Trimming removed 0 bases from V and 3 bases from J, with 10 bases in between. For the CDR3, the DNA is TGTGCCAGCAGCTTGGGGGGGCGTTTCTACGAGCAGTACTTC. This encodes CASSLGGRFYEQYF. Variable domain in full (rest from reference TRBV5-6 and TRBJ2-7): DAGVTQSPTHLIKTRGQQVTLRCSPKSGHDTVSWYQQALGQGPQFIFQYYEEEERQRGNFPDRFSGHQFPNYSSELNVNALLLGDSALYLCASSLGGRFYEQYFGPGTRLTVT.

CDR3 DNA sequence: TGTGCCACCACAGGGGGGGTCGCCGACGAGCAGTACGTC. Its translation: CATTGGVADEQYV. This rearrangement joins TRBV28 to TRBJ2-7, with a possible D match to TRBD1 (8 bases). This CDR3 region has 13 residues. Germline V gene data show CDR1 as MDHEN and CDR2 as SYDVKM. Trimming shortened V by 10 bases and J by 5 bases, and 18 bases separated the two germline ends.

Worth noting for this clone: Within the sample, other DNA sequences also encode this same CDR3. This chain connects TRBV6-1 to TRBJ1-6; weak D call: TRBD1 (5 bases). The V end was cut by 0 bases, the J end by 12 bases, with 9 bases between. Germline values: CDR1 MNHNS, CDR2 SASEGT. CDR3 length: 13 amino acids. The CDR3 bases are TGTGCCAGCAGTGAAGCATGGGGCATACCCCTCCACTTT. Its translation: CASSEAWGIPLHF.

This chain joins TRBV5-1 and TRBJ1-6; D remains unclear. The CDR3 has 15 residues. CDR1 SGHRS and CDR2 YFSETQ come from the germline V gene. V dropped 0 bases and J dropped 8 bases, with 12 bases sitting between them. Written as DNA, the CDR3 is TGCGCCAGCAGCTTGGCGGGTTCTGTGGATTCACCCCTCCACTTT. Its translation is CASSLAGSVDSPLHF.

The chain is built from TRBV9 and TRBJ2-3; D is perhaps TRBD2 (7 bases). This CDR3 contains 15 residues. In germline, CDR1 is SGDLS, CDR2 YYNGEE. The V gene lost 4 bases and the J gene lost 8 bases, with 20 bases spanning the gap. CDR3 region: CASSSGGPVLSTQYF. The CDR3 DNA reads as TGTGCCAGCAGCTCCGGGGGGCCAGTCTTGAGTACGCAGTATTTT.

The chain joins TRBV6-1 to TRBJ2-2; maybe TRBD2 (7 bases). The CDR3 is 14 residues long. V lost 10 bases and J lost 3, with 15 bases in between. The V gene's germline CDR1 is MNHNS and CDR2 SASEGT. The CDR3 region is CAIGRGADTGELFF. DNA of the CDR3: TGTGCCATTGGGAGGGGGGCGGACACCGGGGAGCTGTTTTTT.

This clone was picked up a small number of times. The gene calls are TRBV6-5 and TRBJ2-3; 7 bases align to TRBD1. CDR3 length: 16 residues. V was pared by 4 bases and J by 0 bases, with 7 bases of the junction left unmatched. Germline assignment: CDR1 MNHEY and CDR2 SVGAGI. The CDR3 protein is CASSSYRGSSTDTQYF. The CDR3 nucleotides are TGTGCCAGCAGTTCCTACAGGGGATCTAGCACAGATACGCAGTATTTT.

The rearrangement uses TRBV7-2 and TRBJ1-6, with a weak D call TRBD1 (5 bases). Trimming stripped 6 bases from V and 10 bases from J, with 19 bases between. Germline CDR1 is SGHTA and CDR2 is FQGNSA. The CDR3 runs to 15 residues. The CDR3 sequence: CASSAGGILQSPLHF. CDR3 sequence (DNA): TGTGCCAGCAGTGCGGGGGGTATTTTGCAATCACCCCTCCACTTT.

CDR3 bases: TGTGCCATCCGGGACAGGGGGAACTATGGCTACACCTTC. This gives the protein CAIRDRGNYGYTF. The V call is TRBV10-3, the J call TRBJ1-2; TRBD1 agrees at 11 bases. This CDR3 has 13 amino acids. Germline assignment: CDR1 ENHRY and CDR2 SYGVKD. With 8 bases clipped from V and 2 bases from J, the junction kept 1 base outside the gene matches.

The chain recombines TRBV15 with TRBJ2-3; 12 bases line up with TRBD2. Germline trimming cut 1 base from V and 3 bases from J; bases unmatched to any gene: 2. This CDR3 is built from 16 residues. Per the germline V gene, CDR1 is LNHNV and CDR2 is YYDKDF (reference sequence). CDR3 residues: CATSRGTSGETDTQYF. The CDR3 DNA reads as TGTGCCACCAGCAGAGGGACTAGCGGGGAAACAGATACGCAGTATTTT.

There are a few counts of this clone. CDR3 amino acids: CASSDSSMNTEAFF. The CDR3 nucleotides read TGTGCCAGCAGTGACTCGTCCATGAACACTGAAGCTTTCTTT. V usage is TRBV6-4 and J usage is TRBJ1-1; no clear D. The V end lost 0 bases, the J end lost 0 bases, and 5 bases lay between the germline ends. The CDR3 consists of 14 residues. The germline V gene encodes CDR1 MRHNA and CDR2 SNTAGT.

The chain employs TRBV5-1 and TRBJ1-1; 7 nucleotides match TRBD1. The V and J ends lost 2 bases and 4 bases, in that order; junction bases with no gene match: 8. CDR3 size: 15 residues. CDR1 SGHRS and CDR2 YFSETQ come from the germline V gene. The CDR3 sequence: CASSLDPGGTTEAFF. The CDR3 DNA reads TGCGCCAGCAGCTTAGACCCAGGGGGGACCACTGAAGCTTTCTTT. The variable domain in full, completed from reference TRBV5-1 and TRBJ1-1, reads KAGVTQTPRYLIKTRGQQVTLSCSPISGHRSVSWYQQTPGQGLQFLFEYFSETQRNKGNFPGRFSGRQFSNSRSEMNVSTLELGDSALYLCASSLDPGGTTEAFFGQGTRLTVV.

The chain is built from TRBV11-2 and TRBJ1-1, with D possibly being TRBD1 (5 bases). V was clipped by 8 bases and J by 11 bases, with 24 bases between them. The germline V gene has CDR1 SGHAT and CDR2 FQNNGV. This CDR3 spans 14 amino acids. CDR3 coding DNA: TGTGCCAGCGAGGCGTCGGGGGAACCGGGAAAGGCTTTCTTT. Its protein is CASEASGEPGKAFF.

The V gene is TRBV6-5, the J gene TRBJ1-3, with D unclear. The CDR3 totals 11 residues. V was trimmed by 7 bases and J by 3 bases, leaving 4 bases between them. Germline CDR1 MNHEY, CDR2 SVGAGI. CDR3 region: CASTSGNTIYF. DNA of the CDR3: TGTGCCAGCACTAGTGGAAACACCATATATTTT.